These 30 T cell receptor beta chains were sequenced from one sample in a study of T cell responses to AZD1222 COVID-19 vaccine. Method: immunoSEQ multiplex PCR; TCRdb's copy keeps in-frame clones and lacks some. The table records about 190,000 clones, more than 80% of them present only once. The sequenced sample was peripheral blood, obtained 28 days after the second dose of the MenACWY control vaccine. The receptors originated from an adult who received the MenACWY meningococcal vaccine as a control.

The CDR3 loop is CASSPPSATNTGELFF. CDR3 DNA sequence: TGTGCCAGCAGCCCTCCGAGCGCCACGAACACCGGGGAGCTGTTTTTT. This sequence joins TRBV3-1 (or the pseudogene TRBV3-2) and TRBJ2-2, with D uncertain. Trimming pared 4 bases from V and 0 bases from J, leaving 12 bases between. Germline V lookup: CDR1 LGHDT, CDR2 YNNKEL (reference sequence). The CDR3 covers 16 residues.

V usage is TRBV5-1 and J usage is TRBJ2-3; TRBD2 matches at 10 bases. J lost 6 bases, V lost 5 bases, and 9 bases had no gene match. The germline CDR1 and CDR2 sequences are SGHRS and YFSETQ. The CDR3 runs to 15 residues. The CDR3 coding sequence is TGCGCCAGCAGGCCGCTAGCGGGAGAGATGGATACGCAGTATTTT. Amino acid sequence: CASRPLAGEMDTQYF. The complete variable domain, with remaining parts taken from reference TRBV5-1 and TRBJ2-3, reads KAGVTQTPRYLIKTRGQQVTLSCSPISGHRSVSWYQQTPGQGLQFLFEYFSETQRNKGNFPGRFSGRQFSNSRSEMNVSTLELGDSALYLCASRPLAGEMDTQYFGPGTRLTVL.

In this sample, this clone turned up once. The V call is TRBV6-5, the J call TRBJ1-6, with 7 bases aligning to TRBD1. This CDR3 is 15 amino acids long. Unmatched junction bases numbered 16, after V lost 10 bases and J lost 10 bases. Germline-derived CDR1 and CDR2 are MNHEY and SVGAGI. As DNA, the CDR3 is TGTGCCACCCTTCGGACAGGCTACGGAGGATCACCCCTCCACTTT. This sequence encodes CATLRTGYGGSPLHF.

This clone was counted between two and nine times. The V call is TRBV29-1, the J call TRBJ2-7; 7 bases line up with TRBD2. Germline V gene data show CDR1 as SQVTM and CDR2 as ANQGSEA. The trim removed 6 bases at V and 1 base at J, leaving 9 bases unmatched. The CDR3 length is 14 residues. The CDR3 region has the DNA TGCAGCGTGCAAACCCCTAGCGGTTCCTACGAGCAGTACTTC. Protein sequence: CSVQTPSGSYEQYF.

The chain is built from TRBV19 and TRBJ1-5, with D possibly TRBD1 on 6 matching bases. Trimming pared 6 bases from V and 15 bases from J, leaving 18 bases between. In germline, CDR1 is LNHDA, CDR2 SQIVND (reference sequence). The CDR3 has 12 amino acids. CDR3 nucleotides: TGTGCCAGTAGCATGTCACAGGGCGGTTCGCATTTT. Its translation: CASSMSQGGSHF.

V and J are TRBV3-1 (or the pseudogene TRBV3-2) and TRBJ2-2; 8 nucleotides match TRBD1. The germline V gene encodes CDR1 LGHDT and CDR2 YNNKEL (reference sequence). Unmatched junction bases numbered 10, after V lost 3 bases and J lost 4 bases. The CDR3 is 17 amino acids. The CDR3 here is CASSQPPTGVRTGELFF. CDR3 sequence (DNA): TGTGCCAGCAGCCAGCCCCCGACAGGGGTACGCACCGGGGAGCTGTTTTTT.

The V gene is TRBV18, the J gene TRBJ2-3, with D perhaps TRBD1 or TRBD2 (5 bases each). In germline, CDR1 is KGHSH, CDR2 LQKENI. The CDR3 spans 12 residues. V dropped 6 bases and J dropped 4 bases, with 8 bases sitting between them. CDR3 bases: TGTGCCAGCTCGGGGGTGGCAGATACGCAGTATTTT. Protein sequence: CASSGVADTQYF.

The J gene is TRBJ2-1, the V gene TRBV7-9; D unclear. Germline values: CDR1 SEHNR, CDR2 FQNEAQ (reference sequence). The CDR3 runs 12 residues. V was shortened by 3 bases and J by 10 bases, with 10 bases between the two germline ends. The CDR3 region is CASSFSEREQFF. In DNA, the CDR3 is TGTGCCAGCAGCTTCTCCGAACGCGAGCAGTTCTTC.

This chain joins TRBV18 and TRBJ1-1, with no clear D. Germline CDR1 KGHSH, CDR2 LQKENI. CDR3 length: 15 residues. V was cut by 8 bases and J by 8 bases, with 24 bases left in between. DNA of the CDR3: TGTGCCAGCGCCCGGGTGGAGTCGGGGTCGGGAGAAGCTTTCTTT. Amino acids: CASARVESGSGEAFF.

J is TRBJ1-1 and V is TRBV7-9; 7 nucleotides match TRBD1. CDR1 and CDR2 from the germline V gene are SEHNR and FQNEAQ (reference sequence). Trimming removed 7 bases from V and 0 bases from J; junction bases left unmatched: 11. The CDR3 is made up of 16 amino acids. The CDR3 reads CASIRGGRGMNTEAFF. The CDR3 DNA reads TGTGCCAGCATCCGAGGGGGCAGGGGGATGAACACTGAAGCTTTCTTT.

The DNA for the CDR3 is TGTGCCAGCAGCCTCCCCTCCGGGACCCACAGCTCCTACGAGCAGTACTTC. Amino acids: CASSLPSGTHSSYEQYF. The V call is TRBV7-2, the J call TRBJ2-7, with D perhaps assigned TRBD1 or TRBD2 (5 bases each). Per germline, CDR1 SGHTA and CDR2 FQGNSA. V was cut by 5 bases and J by 0 bases, with 20 bases left in between. The CDR3 consists of 17 residues.

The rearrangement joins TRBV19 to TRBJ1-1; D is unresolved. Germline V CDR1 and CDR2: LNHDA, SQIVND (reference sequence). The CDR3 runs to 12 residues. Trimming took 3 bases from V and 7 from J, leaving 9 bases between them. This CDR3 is CASSIGGLEAFF. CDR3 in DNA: TGTGCCAGTAGTATCGGAGGGCTTGAAGCTTTCTTT.

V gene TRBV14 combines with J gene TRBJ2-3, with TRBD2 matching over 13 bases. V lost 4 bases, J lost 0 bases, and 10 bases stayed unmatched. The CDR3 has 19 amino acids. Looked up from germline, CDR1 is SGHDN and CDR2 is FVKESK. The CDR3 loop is CASSLGTSGANPSTDTQYF. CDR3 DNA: TGTGCCAGCAGCCTCGGGACTAGCGGGGCGAACCCTAGCACAGATACGCAGTATTTT.

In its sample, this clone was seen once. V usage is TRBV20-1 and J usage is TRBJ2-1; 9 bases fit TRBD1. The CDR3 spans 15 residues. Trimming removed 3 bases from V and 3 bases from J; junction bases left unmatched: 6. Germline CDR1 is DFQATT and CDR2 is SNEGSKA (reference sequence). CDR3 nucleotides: TGCAGTGCTAGTCCCGGACAGGGGTACTACAATGAGCAGTTCTTC. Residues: CSASPGQGYYNEQFF.

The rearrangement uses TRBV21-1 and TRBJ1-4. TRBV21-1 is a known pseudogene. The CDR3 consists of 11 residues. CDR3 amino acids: CAGGRLRKLFF. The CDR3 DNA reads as TGTGCCGGGGGGCGCCTCCGAAAACTGTTTTTT.

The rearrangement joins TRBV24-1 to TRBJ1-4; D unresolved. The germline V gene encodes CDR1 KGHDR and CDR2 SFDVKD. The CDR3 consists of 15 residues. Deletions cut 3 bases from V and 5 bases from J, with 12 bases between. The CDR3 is CATSDVGGGNEKLFF. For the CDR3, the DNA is TGTGCCACCAGTGATGTGGGCGGAGGAAATGAAAAACTGTTTTTT.

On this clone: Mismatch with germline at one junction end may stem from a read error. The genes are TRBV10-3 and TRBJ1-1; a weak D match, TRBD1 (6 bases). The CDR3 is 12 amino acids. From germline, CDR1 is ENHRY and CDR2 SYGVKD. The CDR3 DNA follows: TGTGCCACCAGTGTGGGGGGCTCCGAAGCTTTCTTT. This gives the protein CATSVGGSEAFF.

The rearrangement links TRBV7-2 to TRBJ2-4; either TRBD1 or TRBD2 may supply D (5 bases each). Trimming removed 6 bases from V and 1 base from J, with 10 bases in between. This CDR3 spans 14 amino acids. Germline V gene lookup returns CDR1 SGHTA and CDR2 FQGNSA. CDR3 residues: CASSPEGAKNIQYF. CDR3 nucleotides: TGTGCCAGCAGTCCCGAGGGGGCCAAAAACATTCAGTACTTC. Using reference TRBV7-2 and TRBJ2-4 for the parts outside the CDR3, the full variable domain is GAGVSQSPSNKVTEKGKDVELRCDPISGHTALYWYRQSLGQGLEFLIYFQGNSAPDKSGLPSDRFSAERTGGSVSTLTIQRTQQEDSAVYLCASSPEGAKNIQYFGAGTRLSVL.

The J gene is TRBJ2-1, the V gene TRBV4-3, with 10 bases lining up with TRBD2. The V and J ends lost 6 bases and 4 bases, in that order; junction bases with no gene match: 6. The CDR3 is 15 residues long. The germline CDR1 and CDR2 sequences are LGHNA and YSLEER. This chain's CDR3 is CASSPGLADYNEQFF. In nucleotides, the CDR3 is TGCGCCAGCAGTCCCGGACTAGCGGATTACAATGAGCAGTTCTTC.

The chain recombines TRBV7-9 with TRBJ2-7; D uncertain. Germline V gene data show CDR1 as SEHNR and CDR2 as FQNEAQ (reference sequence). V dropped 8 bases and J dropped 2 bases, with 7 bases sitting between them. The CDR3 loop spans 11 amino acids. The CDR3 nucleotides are TGTGCCAGCGTTGGGGCCTACGAGCAGTACTTC. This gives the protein CASVGAYEQYF. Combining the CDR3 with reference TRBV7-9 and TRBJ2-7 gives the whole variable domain DTGVSQNPRHKITKRGQNVTFRCDPISEHNRLYWYRQTLGQGPEFLTYFQNEAQLEKSRLLSDRFSAERPKGSFSTLEIQRTEQGDSAMYLCASVGAYEQYFGPGTRLTVT.

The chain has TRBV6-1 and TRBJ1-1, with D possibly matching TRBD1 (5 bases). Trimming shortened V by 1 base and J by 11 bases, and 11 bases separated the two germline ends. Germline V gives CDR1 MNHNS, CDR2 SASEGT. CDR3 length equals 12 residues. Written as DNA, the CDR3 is TGTGCCAGCAGTGAAGTCGAAGGGACGGCTTTCTTT. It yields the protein CASSEVEGTAFF.

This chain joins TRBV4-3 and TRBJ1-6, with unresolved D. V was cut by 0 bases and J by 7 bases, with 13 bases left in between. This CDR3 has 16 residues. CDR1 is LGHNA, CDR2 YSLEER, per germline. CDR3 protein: CASSQDPLRSNSPLHF. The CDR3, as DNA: TGCGCCAGCAGCCAAGATCCCCTACGGTCCAATTCACCCCTCCACTTT.

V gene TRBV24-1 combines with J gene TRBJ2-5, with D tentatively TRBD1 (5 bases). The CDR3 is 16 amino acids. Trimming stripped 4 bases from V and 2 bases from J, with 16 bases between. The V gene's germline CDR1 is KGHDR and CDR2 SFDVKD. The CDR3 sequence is CATSEVRGASQETQYF. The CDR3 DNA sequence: TGTGCCACCAGTGAAGTTAGGGGTGCCTCGCAAGAGACCCAGTACTTC.

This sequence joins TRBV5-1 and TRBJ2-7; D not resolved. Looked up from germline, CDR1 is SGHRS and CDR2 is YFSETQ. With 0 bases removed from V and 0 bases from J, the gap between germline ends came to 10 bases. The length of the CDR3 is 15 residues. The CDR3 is CASSLAGRASYEQYF. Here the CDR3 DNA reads TGCGCCAGCAGCTTGGCCGGACGGGCCTCCTACGAGCAGTACTTC.

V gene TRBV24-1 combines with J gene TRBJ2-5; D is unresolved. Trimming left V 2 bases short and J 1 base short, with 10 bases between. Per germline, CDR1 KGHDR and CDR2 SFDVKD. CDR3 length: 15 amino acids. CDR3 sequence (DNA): TGTGCCACCAGTGATTCTAGTACTCTCCAAGAGACCCAGTACTTC. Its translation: CATSDSSTLQETQYF.

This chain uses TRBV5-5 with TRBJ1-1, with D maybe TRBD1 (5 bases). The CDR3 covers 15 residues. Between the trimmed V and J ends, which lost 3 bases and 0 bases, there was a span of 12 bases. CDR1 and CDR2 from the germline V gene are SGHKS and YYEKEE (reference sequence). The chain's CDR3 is CASSSGSGLNTEAFF. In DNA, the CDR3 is TGTGCCAGCAGCTCCGGATCAGGGTTGAACACTGAAGCTTTCTTT. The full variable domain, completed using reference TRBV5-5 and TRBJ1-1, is DAGVTQSPTHLIKTRGQQVTLRCSPISGHKSVSWYQQVLGQGPQFIFQYYEKEERGRGNFPDRFSARQFPNYSSELNVNALLLGDSALYLCASSSGSGLNTEAFFGQGTRLTVV.

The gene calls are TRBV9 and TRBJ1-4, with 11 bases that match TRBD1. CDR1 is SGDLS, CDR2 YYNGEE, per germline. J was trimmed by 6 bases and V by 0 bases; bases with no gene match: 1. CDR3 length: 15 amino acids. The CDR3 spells CASSVGGQGDEKLFF. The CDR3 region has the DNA TGTGCCAGCAGCGTAGGGGGACAGGGGGATGAAAAACTGTTTTTT.

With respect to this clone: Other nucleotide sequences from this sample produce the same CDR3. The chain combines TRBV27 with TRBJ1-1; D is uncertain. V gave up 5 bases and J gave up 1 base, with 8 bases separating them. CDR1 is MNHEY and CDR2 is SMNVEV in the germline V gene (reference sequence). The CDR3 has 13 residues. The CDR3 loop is CASSPRPNTEAFF. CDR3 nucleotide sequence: TGTGCCAGCAGTCCCCGTCCGAACACTGAAGCTTTCTTT.

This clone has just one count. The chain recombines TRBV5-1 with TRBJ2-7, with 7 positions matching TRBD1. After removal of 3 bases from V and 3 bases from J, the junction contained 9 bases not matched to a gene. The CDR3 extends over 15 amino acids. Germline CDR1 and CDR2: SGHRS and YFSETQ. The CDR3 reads CASSSTGTRVYEQYF. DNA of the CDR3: TGCGCCAGCAGCTCGACAGGGACAAGGGTCTACGAGCAGTACTTC.

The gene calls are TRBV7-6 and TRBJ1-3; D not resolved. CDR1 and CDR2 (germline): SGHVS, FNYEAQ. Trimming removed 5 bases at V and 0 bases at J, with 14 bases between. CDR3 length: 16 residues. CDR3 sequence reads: CASSPEVVSSGNTIYF. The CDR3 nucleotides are TGTGCCAGCAGCCCTGAGGTAGTTAGCTCTGGAAACACCATATATTTT.